This T cell receptor beta chain was retrieved from a study of T cell responses to AZD1222 COVID-19 vaccine. Assay used: immunoSEQ multiplex PCR; TCRdb lists only in-frame clones, some missing. The data contain about 130,000 clones, approximately 87% of them singletons. Whole-study results and caveats: Spike-specific TCR breadth rose after two AZD1222 doses, and depth rose as well. Regions left unmutated in variants are reportedly the target of nearly half of spike-specific TCRs. Among those given AZD1222, only five or six were seropositive at baseline. Clonal diversity was possibly underestimated; the donors were predominantly white British and more often female.

Details on this clone: Its antigen is undetermined.

The receptor's source is an adult in good health. Sample: peripheral blood, taken on day 0 of AZD1222 vaccination.

CDR3 loop: CATSDGGQNEQFF. The DNA of the CDR3 is TGTGCCACCAGTGATGGGGGACAGAATGAGCAGTTCTTC. The rearrangement joins TRBV24-1 to TRBJ2-1; 7 bases map to TRBD1. The CDR3 is made up of 13 amino acids. Unmatched junction bases numbered 2, after V lost 3 bases and J lost 7 bases. The V gene's germline CDR1 is KGHDR and CDR2 SFDVKD.